Below are 12 T cell receptor beta chains sequenced from a single sample in a study of blood T cell repertoires in COVID-19 (dated by TCRdb to about 2020). Libraries were constructed by the immunoSEQ multiplex PCR assay. TCRdb re-hosts the immuneACCESS table, in-frame sequences only. Its copies lack some clones; in the studies checked, an unresolved V gene accounts for under half of them, and the cause for the rest is not known. The sample table lists roughly 100,000 clones, 75% to 95% of them with a count of one. The top ten hold roughly 4.2% of the sample. The sample was peripheral blood. These receptors were taken from a young man with acute or convalescent COVID-19.

V is TRBV19 and J is TRBJ1-2; the D gene is possibly TRBD1 (6 bases). CDR3 size: 15 residues. Germline-derived CDR1 and CDR2 are LNHDA and SQIVND (reference sequence). The V gene lost 6 bases and the J gene lost 0 bases, with 14 bases spanning the gap. DNA of the CDR3: TGTGCCAGTAGCACCTCGGACAGAGCTAACTATGGCTACACCTTC. It codes for CASSTSDRANYGYTF. Looking up the rest from reference TRBV19 and TRBJ1-2 gives the full variable domain: DGGITQSPKYLFRKEGQNVTLSCEQNLNHDAMYWYRQDPGQGLRLIYYSQIVNDFQKGDIAEGYSVSREKKESFPLTVTSAQKNPTAFYLCASSTSDRANYGYTFGSGTRLTVV.

This clone is a singleton in its sample. This chain uses TRBV4-1 with TRBJ2-4, with 10 bases aligning to TRBD2. Germline CDR1 MGHRA, CDR2 YSYEKL. The ends lost 0 bases at V and 1 base at J; junction bases unmatched: 12. The CDR3 spans 20 residues. The CDR3: CASSQEWSQAGGQAKNIQYF. The CDR3 bases are TGCGCCAGCAGCCAAGAGTGGTCGCAAGCGGGAGGGCAGGCCAAAAACATTCAGTACTTC.

This clone was counted once. The CDR3 sequence: CASSPLGQTSTDTQYF. Here the CDR3 DNA reads TGTGCCAGCTCACCTCTAGGACAGACTAGCACAGATACGCAGTATTTT. J is TRBJ2-3 and V is TRBV18, with D perhaps TRBD1 (6 bases). The CDR3 covers 16 residues. V was trimmed by 3 bases and J by 0 bases, leaving 13 bases between them. Germline loops: CDR1 KGHSH, CDR2 LQKENI.

The rearrangement links TRBV19 to TRBJ2-1, with D perhaps matching TRBD1 (6 bases). The CDR3 is 17 amino acids. V lost 1 base to trimming and J lost 5 bases, with 18 bases between them. Germline V gene lookup returns CDR1 LNHDA and CDR2 SQIVND (reference sequence). Here the CDR3 reads CASSIALGQGPNNEQFF. The CDR3, as DNA: TGTGCCAGTAGTATAGCGTTAGGGCAGGGGCCAAACAATGAGCAGTTCTTC.

This clone has a single count. The J gene is TRBJ1-1, the V gene TRBV5-1; 7 nucleotides line up with TRBD1. The CDR3 extends over 18 amino acids. With V trimmed by 2 bases and J by 0 bases, 13 bases remained unmatched. The germline gives CDR1 SGHRS, CDR2 YFSETQ. The CDR3 DNA is TGCGCCAGCAGCTTTTTGAAACAGACAGGGATCATGAACACTGAAGCTTTCTTT. Residues: CASSFLKQTGIMNTEAFF.

This sequence joins TRBV27 and TRBJ2-1; TRBD2 aligns across 12 bases. CDR1 is MNHEY, CDR2 SMNVEV, per germline (reference sequence). J was trimmed by 2 bases and V by 4 bases; bases with no gene match: 12. The CDR3 is 19 amino acids. In DNA form, the CDR3 reads TGTGCCAGCAGTTCCCAACCCCATCTAGCGGGGGGGCCCTACAATGAGCAGTTCTTC. It encodes CASSSQPHLAGGPYNEQFF.

The CDR3 bases are TGTGCCAGCAGTTTAGTGGGGGGGCCTCAAGAGACCCAGTACTTC. Protein sequence: CASSLVGGPQETQYF. V is TRBV27 and J is TRBJ2-5; D is perhaps TRBD2 (7 bases). The CDR3 spans 15 residues. Trimming cost V 2 bases and J 2 bases, with 12 bases left between them. Per the germline V gene, CDR1 is MNHEY and CDR2 is SMNVEV (reference sequence).

Concerning this clone itself: Since the CDR3 does not end with the conserved phenylalanine or tryptophan, this likely comes from a read error. It is unclear where the CDR3 begins or ends on the DNA, so no DNA is shown, and the CDR3 is as TCRdb lists it. The chain is built from TRBV6-1 and TRBJ1-1. Germline V lookup: CDR1 MNHNS, CDR2 SASEGT. From its first to its last residue, the CDR3 has 14 amino acids. CDR3 loop: CASSDPGLLTSPLG.

V is TRBV20-1 and J is TRBJ2-3; 8 bases align to TRBD2. Trimming removed 3 bases from V and 4 bases from J; junction bases left unmatched: 9. The CDR3 has 15 residues. Per the germline V gene, CDR1 is DFQATT and CDR2 is SNEGSKA (reference sequence). The DNA for the CDR3 is TGCAGTGCTAGTAGGTCGGGAGGGGCCGCAGATACGCAGTATTTT. This sequence encodes CSASRSGGAADTQYF.

Points on this clone: Other DNA sequences of this sample code for an identical CDR3. The CDR3 nucleotides read TGCAGTGCCGGGGACAGGGGCGGCTACACCTTC. Translated, it gives CSAGDRGGYTF. This chain links TRBV20-1 with TRBJ1-2; the match to TRBD1 covers 10 bases. CDR1 and CDR2 from the germline V gene are DFQATT and SNEGSKA (reference sequence). The CDR3 runs to 11 residues. Germline trimming cut 6 bases from V and 8 bases from J; bases unmatched to any gene: 3.

This chain links TRBV6-4 with TRBJ2-1; perhaps TRBD2 as D (6 bases). CDR1 and CDR2 (germline): MRHNA, SNTAGT. Trimming removed 6 bases from V and 1 base from J, with 16 bases in between. The CDR3 totals 16 residues. In nucleotides, the CDR3 is TGTGCCAGCAGCCCGGCCGGGGGAGGTTCCTACAATGAGCAGTTCTTC. Residues: CASSPAGGGSYNEQFF.

V gene TRBV10-3 combines with J gene TRBJ1-1, with D maybe TRBD1 (6 bases). The CDR3 is made up of 14 amino acids. V lost 4 bases, J lost 1 base, and 10 bases lay in between. CDR1 is ENHRY and CDR2 is SYGVKD in the germline V gene. CDR3 sequence: CAISADSSNTEAFF. The CDR3 coding sequence is TGTGCCATCAGTGCGGACAGTTCGAACACTGAAGCTTTCTTT.